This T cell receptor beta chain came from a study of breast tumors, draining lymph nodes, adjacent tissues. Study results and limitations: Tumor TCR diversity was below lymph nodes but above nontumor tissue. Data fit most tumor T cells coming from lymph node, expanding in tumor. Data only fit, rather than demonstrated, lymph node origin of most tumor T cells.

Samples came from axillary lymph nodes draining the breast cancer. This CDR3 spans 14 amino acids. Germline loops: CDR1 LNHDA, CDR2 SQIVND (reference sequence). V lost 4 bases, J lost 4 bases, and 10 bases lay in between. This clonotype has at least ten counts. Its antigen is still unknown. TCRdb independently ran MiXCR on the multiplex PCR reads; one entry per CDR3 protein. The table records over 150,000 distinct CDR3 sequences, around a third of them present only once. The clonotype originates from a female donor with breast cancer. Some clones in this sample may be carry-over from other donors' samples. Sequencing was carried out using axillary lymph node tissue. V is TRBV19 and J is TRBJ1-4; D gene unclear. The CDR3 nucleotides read TGTGCCAGTAGTAACCGGGCTTTTAATGAAAAACTGTTTTTT. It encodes CASSNRAFNEKLFF.